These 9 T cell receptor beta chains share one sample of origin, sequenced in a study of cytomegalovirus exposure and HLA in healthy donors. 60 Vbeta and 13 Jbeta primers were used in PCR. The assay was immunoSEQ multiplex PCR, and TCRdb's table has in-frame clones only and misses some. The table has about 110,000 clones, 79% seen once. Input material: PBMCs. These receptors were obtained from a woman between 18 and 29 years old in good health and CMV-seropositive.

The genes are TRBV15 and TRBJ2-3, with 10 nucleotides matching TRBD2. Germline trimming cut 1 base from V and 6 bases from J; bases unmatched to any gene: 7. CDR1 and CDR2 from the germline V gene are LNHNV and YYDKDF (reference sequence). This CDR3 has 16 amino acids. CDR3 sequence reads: CATSRGEREGRDTQYF. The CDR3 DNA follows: TGTGCCACCAGCAGAGGGGAGCGGGAGGGCCGCGATACGCAGTATTTT.

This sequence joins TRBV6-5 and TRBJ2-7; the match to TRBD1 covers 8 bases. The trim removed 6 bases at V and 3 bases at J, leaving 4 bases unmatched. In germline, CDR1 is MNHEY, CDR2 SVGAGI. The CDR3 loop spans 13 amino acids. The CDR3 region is CASRPGQGYEQYF. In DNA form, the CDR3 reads TGTGCCAGCAGACCCGGACAGGGCTACGAGCAGTACTTC.

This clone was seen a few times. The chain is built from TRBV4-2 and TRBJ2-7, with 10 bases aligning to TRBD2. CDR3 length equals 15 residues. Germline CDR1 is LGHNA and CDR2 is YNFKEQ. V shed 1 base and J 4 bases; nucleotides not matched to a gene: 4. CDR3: CASSQGTSGTYEQYF. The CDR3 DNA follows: TGTGCCAGCAGCCAAGGGACTAGCGGTACATACGAGCAGTACTTC.

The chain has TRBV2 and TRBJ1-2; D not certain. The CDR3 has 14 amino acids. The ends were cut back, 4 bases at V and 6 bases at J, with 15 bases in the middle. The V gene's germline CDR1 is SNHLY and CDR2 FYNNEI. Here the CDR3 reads CASSAEGLRNGYTF. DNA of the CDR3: TGTGCCAGCAGTGCAGAGGGCCTCCGGAATGGCTACACCTTC.

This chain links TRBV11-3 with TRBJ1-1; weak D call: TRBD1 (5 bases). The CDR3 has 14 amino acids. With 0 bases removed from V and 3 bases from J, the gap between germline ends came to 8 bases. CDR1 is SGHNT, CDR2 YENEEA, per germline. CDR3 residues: CASSLDREDTEAFF. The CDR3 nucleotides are TGTGCCAGCAGCTTAGACAGGGAAGACACTGAAGCTTTCTTT.

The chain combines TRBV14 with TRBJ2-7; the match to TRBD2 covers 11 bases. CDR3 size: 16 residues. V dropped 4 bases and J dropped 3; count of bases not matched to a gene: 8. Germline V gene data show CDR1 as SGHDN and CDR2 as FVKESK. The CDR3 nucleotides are TGTGCCAGCAGCCTAAGGCCTAGCGGGAGGATCTACGAGCAGTACTTC. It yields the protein CASSLRPSGRIYEQYF.

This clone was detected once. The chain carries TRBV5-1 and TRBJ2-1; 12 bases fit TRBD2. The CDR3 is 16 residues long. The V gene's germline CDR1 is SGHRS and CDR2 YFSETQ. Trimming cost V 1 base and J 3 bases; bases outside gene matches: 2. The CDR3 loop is CASSLLTSGGYNEQFF. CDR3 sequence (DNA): TGCGCCAGCAGCTTGCTGACTAGCGGGGGCTACAATGAGCAGTTCTTC.

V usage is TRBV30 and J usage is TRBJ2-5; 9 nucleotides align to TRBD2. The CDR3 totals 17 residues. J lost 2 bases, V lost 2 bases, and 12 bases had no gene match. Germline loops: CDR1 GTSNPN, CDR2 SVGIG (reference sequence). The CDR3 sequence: CAWSIASPLAGQETQYF. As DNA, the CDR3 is TGTGCCTGGAGTATAGCTTCCCCTCTAGCGGGACAAGAGACCCAGTACTTC.

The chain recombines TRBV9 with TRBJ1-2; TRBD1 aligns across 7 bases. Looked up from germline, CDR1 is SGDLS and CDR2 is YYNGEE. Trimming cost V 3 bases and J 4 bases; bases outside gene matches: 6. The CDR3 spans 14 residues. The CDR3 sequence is CASSERQGLYGYTF. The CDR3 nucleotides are TGTGCCAGCAGCGAACGACAGGGACTCTATGGCTACACCTTC.